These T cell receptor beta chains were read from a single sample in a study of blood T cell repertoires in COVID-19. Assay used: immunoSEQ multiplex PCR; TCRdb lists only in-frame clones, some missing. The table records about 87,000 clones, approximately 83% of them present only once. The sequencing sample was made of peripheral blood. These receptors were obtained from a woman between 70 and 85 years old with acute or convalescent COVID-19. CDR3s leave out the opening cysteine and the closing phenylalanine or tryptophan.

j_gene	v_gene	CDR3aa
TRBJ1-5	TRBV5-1	ASSQGGGINQPQH
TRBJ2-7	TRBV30	AWRDRRRGTEQY
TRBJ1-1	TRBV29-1	SVSLVLGGTEAF
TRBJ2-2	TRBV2	ASGRLAGNTGELF
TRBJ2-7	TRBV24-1	ATSARAGNEQY
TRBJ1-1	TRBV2	ASTPDRGETEAF
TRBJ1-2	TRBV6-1	ASSDLWQGEGYT
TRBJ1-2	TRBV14	ASSISGTGRGGYT
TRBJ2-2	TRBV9	ASSVTGEPNTGELF
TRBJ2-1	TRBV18	ASSPGQYNEQF
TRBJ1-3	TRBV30	AWSFEGVLGGNTIY
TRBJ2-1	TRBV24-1	ATSDSAGGSYNEQF
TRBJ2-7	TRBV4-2	ASSQAIGQGAYEQY
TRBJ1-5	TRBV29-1	SVRLNSNQPQH
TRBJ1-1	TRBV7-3	ASSRQGSTEAF
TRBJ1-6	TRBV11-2	ASSLERSGSYNSPLH
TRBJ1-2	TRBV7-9	ASSSLERDGYT
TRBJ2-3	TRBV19	ASSSLAGGRDGTTSSTDTQY
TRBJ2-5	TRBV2	ASSKQDPETQY
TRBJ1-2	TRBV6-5	ASSRGTGRNGYT
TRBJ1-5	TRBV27	ASSLGGGSNQPQH
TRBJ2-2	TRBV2	ASSEGSTGELF
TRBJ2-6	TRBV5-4	ASSTPGQRKFSGANVLT
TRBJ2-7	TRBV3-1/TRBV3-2	ASSPGQTDSYEQY
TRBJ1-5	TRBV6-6	ASSPGFKQPQH
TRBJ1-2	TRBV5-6	ASSLRGTKMGGYT
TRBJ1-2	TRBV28	ASSLPQSNYGYT